A selection of T cell receptor beta chains follows, all from one sample in a study of blood T cell repertoires in COVID-19. This table comes from immunoSEQ multiplex PCR, and its TCRdb copy is limited to in-frame clones, with some not included. The sample carries around 200,000 clones, approximately 85% recorded once. The sequencing sample was made of PBMCs or T cells enriched from blood (not recorded which). These receptors were obtained from a man aged 40-49 years with acute COVID-19. Each CDR3 is given with its conserved first and last residue. A D gene is named only where the DNA matches it firmly.

CDR3 length: 16
D gene: TRBD1
V gene: TRBV3-1/TRBV3-2
CDR3 protein: CASSQGYLGGFYEQYF

CDR3 length: 13
D gene: TRBD1
V gene: TRBV29-1
CDR3 protein: CSVDRGGNTEAFF

CDR3 length: 14
D gene: NA
V gene: TRBV5-3
CDR3 protein: CARSERQGGQPQHF

CDR3 length: 17
D gene: NA
V gene: TRBV13
CDR3 protein: CASSFTPGGGKAAGYTF

CDR3 length: 16
D gene: TRBD1
V gene: TRBV9
CDR3 protein: CASSEKQTGHGYEQYF

CDR3 length: 14
D gene: NA
V gene: TRBV28
CDR3 protein: CASSLEGAYNEQFF

CDR3 length: 16
D gene: NA
V gene: TRBV6-1
CDR3 protein: CASSDLLWTANQPQHF

CDR3 length: 12
D gene: NA
V gene: TRBV27
CDR3 protein: CASSLLGSPLHF

CDR3 length: 14
D gene: TRBD1
V gene: TRBV7-9
CDR3 protein: CASSLVDRGLGAFF

CDR3 length: 14
D gene: NA
V gene: TRBV5-6
CDR3 protein: CASSPVSARDTQYF

CDR3 length: 15
D gene: TRBD1
V gene: TRBV7-2
CDR3 protein: CASSPSGTGGEKLFF

CDR3 length: 12
D gene: NA
V gene: TRBV6-5
CDR3 protein: CANSRGNYGYTF

CDR3 length: 16
D gene: NA
V gene: TRBV28
CDR3 protein: CASTRTDGAPFYEQYF

CDR3 length: 13
D gene: NA
V gene: TRBV28
CDR3 protein: CASSLTDTGELFF

CDR3 length: 14
D gene: NA
V gene: TRBV11-2
CDR3 protein: CASSLVFEVVEQYF

CDR3 length: 16
D gene: NA
V gene: TRBV7-2
CDR3 protein: CASSDRFSRPYNEQFF

CDR3 length: 15
D gene: NA
V gene: TRBV9
CDR3 protein: CASSVGGRINYGYTF

CDR3 length: 18
D gene: NA
V gene: TRBV11-2
CDR3 protein: CASSSLRHQSGGINEQFF

CDR3 length: 12
D gene: NA
V gene: TRBV12-3/TRBV12-4
CDR3 protein: CASSLREETQYF

CDR3 length: 18
D gene: TRBD2
V gene: TRBV18
CDR3 protein: CASSNKGRGKSSYNEQFF

CDR3 length: 15
D gene: TRBD1
V gene: TRBV30
CDR3 protein: CAWSIYPGQLDEQYF

CDR3 length: 15
D gene: NA
V gene: TRBV11-3
CDR3 protein: CASSLGDSSGNTIYF

CDR3 length: 13
D gene: NA
V gene: TRBV12-3/TRBV12-4
CDR3 protein: CASSLTTQETQYF